This TCR beta chain was recorded in a study of T-cell memory formation after mild COVID-19. The study's findings and limits: The study found balanced CD4/CD8 in clones contracting day 15 to 85 and a CD4+ lean in later expanders. Some clones that responded were present in memory (sampled pre-infection), which suggests cross-reactive memory joined. Contracting CD4+ clones sat mainly in CM and EM; CD8+ in EMRA.

TCRdb re-called the 5' RACE reads with MiXCR, one entry per CDR3 protein. The sample consists of roughly 110,000 distinct CDR3 sequences, 22% of them appearing once. Germline V CDR1 and CDR2: SEHNR, FQNEAQ (reference sequence). V lost 5 bases, J lost 2 bases, and 17 bases stayed unmatched. The CDR3 is 18 amino acids. The table lists this clonotype with a few counts. What it binds is unknown. The receptor comes from a man aged 18 to 29 who had mild COVID-19 (a few samples of this study predate the infection). Cell type and time point are not known. Specimen: PBMCs or a T cell subset sorted from them (not recorded which). The chain has TRBV7-9 and TRBJ2-7; 8 bases are a match to TRBD1. The CDR3 loop reads CASSLDRDRFTDPYEQYF. In DNA, the CDR3 is TGTGCCAGCAGCCTAGACCGGGACAGGTTTACGGATCCCTACGAGCAGTACTTC.